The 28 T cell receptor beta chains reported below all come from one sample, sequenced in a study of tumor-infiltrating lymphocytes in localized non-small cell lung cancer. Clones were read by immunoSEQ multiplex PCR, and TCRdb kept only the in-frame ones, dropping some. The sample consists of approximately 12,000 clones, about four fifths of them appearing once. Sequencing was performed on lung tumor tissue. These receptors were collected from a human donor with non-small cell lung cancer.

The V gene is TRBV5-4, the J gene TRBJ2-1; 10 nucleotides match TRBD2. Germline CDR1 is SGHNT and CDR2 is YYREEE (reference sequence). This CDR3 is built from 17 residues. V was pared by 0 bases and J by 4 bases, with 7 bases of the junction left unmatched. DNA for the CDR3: TGTGCCAGCAGCTTGGTCCTCCTAGCGGGGGATTACAATGAGCAGTTCTTC. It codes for CASSLVLLAGDYNEQFF. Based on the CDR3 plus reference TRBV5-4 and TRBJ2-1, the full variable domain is ETGVTQSPTHLIKTRGQQVTLRCSSQSGHNTVSWYQQALGQGPQFIFQYYREEENGRGNFPPRFSGLQFPNYSSELNVNALELDDSALYLCASSLVLLAGDYNEQFFGPGTRLTVL.

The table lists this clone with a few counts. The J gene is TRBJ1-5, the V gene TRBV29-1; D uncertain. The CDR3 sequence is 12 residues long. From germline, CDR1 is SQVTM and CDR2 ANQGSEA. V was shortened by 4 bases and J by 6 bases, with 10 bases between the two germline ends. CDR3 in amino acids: CSVAEWGQPQHF. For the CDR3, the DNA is TGCAGCGTTGCTGAATGGGGTCAGCCCCAGCATTTT.

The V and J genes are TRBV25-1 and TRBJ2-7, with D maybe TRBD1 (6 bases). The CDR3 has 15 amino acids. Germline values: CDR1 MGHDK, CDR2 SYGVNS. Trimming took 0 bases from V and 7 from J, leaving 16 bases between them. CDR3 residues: CASSEYGGQSREQYF. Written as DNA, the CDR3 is TGTGCCAGCAGTGAATACGGTGGACAGAGTAGGGAGCAGTACTTC.

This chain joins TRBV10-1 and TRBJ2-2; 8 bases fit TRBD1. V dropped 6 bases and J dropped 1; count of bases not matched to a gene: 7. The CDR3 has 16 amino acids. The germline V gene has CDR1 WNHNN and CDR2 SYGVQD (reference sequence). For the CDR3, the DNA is TGCGCCAGCAGCCTCTCTGGACAGGGGAACACCGGGGAGCTGTTTTTT. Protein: CASSLSGQGNTGELFF.

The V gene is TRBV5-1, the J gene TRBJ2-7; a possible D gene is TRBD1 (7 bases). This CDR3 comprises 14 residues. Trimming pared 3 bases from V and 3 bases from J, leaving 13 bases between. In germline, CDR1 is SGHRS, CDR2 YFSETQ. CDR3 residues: CASSSGAGGYEQYF. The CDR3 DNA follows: TGCGCCAGCAGCTCGGGGGCAGGGGGCTACGAGCAGTACTTC.

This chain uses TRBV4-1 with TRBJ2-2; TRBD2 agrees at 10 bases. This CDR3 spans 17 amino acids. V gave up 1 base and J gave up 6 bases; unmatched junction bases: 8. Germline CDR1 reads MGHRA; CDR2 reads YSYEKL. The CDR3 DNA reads TGCGCCAGCAGCCAAGCTGCTAGCGGGAGTGTTCCCGGGGAGCTGTTTTTT. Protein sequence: CASSQAASGSVPGELFF.

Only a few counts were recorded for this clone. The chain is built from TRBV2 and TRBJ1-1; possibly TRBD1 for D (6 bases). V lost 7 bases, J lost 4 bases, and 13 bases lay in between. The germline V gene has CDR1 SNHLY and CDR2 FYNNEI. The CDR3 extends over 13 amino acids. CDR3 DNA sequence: TGTGCCAGCAACAGGGAGTGGGGCACTGAAGCTTTCTTT. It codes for CASNREWGTEAFF.

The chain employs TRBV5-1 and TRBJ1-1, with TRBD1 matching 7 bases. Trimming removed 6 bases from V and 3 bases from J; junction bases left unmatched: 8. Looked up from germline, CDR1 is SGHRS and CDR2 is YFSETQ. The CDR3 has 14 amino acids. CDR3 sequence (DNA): TGCGCCAGCACCCCACAGGGGCAACACACTGAAGCTTTCTTT. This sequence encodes CASTPQGQHTEAFF.

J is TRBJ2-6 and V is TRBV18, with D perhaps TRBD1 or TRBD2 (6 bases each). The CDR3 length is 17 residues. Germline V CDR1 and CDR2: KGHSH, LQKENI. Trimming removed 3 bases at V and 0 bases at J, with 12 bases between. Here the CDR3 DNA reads TGTGCCAGCTCACCGGGGGGCGAAGCCTCTGGGGCCAACGTCCTGACTTTC. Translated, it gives CASSPGGEASGANVLTF.

This CDR3 reads CASSSSRQGRGNTIYF. The CDR3 DNA reads as TGTGCCAGCAGTTCCTCGCGGCAGGGGAGAGGAAACACCATATATTTT. The V gene is TRBV6-6, the J gene TRBJ1-3, with D possibly TRBD1 on 6 matching bases. The CDR3 loop spans 16 amino acids. Germline CDR1 is MNHNY and CDR2 is SVGAGI (reference sequence). V lost 4 bases to trimming and J lost 4 bases, with 17 bases between them.

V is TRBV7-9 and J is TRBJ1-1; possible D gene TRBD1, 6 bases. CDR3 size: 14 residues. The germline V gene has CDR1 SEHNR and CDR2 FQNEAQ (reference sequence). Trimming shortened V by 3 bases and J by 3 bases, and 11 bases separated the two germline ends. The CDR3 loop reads CASSFGGGYTEAFF. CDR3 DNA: TGTGCCAGCAGCTTCGGGGGCGGGTACACTGAAGCTTTCTTT.

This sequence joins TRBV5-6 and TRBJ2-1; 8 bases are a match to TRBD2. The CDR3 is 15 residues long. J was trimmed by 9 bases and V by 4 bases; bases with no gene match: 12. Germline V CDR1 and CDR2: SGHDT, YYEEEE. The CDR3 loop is CASSLPGLVISEQFF. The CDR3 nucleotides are TGTGCCAGCAGCCTTCCGGGACTAGTGATTAGTGAGCAGTTCTTC.

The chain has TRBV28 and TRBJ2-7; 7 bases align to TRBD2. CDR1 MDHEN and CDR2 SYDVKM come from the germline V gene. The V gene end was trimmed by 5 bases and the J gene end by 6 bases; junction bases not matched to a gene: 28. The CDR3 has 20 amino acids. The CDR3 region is CASSLPQAGSLQTFLSEQYF. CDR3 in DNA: TGTGCCAGCAGTCTCCCCCAAGCGGGGAGCCTACAAACATTCCTTAGCGAGCAGTACTTC. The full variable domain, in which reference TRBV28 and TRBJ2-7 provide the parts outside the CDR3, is DVKVTQSSRYLVKRTGEKVFLECVQDMDHENMFWYRQDPGLGLRLIYFSYDVKMKEKGDIPEGYSVSREKKERFSLILESASTNQTSMYLCASSLPQAGSLQTFLSEQYFGPGTRLTVT.

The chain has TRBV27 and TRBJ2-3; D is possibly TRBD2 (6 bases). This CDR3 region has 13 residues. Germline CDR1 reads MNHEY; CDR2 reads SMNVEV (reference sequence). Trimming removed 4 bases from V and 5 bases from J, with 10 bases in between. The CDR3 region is CASSWGLLDTQYF. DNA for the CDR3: TGTGCCAGCAGTTGGGGACTTTTAGATACGCAGTATTTT.

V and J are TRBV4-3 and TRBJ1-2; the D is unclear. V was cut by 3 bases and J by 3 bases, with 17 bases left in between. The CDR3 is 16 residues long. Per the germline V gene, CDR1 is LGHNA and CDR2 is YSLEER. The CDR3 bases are TGCGCCAGCAGCCAGCAAGGGAATCTCGTCTACTATGGCTACACCTTC. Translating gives CASSQQGNLVYYGYTF.

CDR3 loop: CASGHSYNSPLHF. The CDR3 DNA sequence: TGTGCCAGCGGACACAGCTATAATTCACCCCTCCACTTT. The genes are TRBV6-6 and TRBJ1-6; a possible D gene is TRBD1 (5 bases). Between the trimmed V and J ends, which lost 8 bases and 3 bases, there was a span of 8 bases. CDR3 length equals 13 residues. Germline CDR1 is MNHNY and CDR2 is SVGAGI (reference sequence).

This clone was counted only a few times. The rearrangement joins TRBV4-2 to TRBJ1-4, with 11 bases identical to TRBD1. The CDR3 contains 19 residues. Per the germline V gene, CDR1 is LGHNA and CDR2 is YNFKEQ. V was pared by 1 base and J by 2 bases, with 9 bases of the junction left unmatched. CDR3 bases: TGTGCCAGCAGCCAAGGAGTAGGGACAGGGGGGGTGACTAATGAAAAACTGTTTTTT. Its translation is CASSQGVGTGGVTNEKLFF.

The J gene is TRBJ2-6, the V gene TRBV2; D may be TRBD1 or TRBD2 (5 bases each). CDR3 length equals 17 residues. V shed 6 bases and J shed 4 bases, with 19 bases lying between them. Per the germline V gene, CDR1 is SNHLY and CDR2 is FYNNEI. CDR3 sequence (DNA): TGTGCCAGCAGGATTCCCGCCGGGACGACCGGGGCCAACGTCCTGACTTTC. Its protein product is CASRIPAGTTGANVLTF.

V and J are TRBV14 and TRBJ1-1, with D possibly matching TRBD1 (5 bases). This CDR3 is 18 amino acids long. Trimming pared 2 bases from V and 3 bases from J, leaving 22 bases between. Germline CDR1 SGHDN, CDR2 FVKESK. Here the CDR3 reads CASSQSPRQWLGDTEAFF. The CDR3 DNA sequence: TGTGCCAGCAGCCAATCGCCCCGACAGTGGCTGGGCGACACTGAAGCTTTCTTT.

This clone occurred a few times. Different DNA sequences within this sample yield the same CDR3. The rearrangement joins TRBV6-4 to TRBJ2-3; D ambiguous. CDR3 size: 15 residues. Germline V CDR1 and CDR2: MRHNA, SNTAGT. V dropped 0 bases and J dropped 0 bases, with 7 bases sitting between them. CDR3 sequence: CASSDSVGSTDTQYF. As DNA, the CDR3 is TGTGCCAGCAGTGACTCGGTAGGAAGCACAGATACGCAGTATTTT.

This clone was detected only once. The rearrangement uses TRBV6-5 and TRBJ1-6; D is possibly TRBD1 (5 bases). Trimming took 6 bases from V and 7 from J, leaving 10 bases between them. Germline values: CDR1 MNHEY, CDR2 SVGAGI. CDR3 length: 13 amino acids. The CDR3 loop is CASSRGYNSPLHF. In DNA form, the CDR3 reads TGTGCCAGCAGCCGGGGGTACAATTCACCCCTCCACTTT.

The CDR3 DNA follows: TGTGCCAGCAGTGAATCGGCAGGGGGGCCCGGCACAGATACGCAGTATTTT. Translated, it gives CASSESAGGPGTDTQYF. The chain links TRBV25-1 to TRBJ2-3, with TRBD1 as a possible D gene (7 bases). In germline, CDR1 is MGHDK, CDR2 SYGVNS. This CDR3 has 17 residues. V was clipped by 1 base and J by 1 base, with 15 bases between them.

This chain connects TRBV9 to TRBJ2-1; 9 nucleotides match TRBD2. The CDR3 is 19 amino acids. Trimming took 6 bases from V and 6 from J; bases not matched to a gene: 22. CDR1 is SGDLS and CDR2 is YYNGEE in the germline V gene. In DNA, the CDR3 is TGTGCCAGCACCTCAAGTGGGGCTAGCGGGAACCCGGGGGTCAATGAGCAGTTCTTC. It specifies CASTSSGASGNPGVNEQFF.

The chain's CDR3 is CASSAGGLAGRETQYF. DNA of the CDR3: TGTGCCAGCAGCGCCGGCGGACTAGCGGGCAGAGAGACCCAGTACTTC. The V and J genes are TRBV9 and TRBJ2-5; TRBD2 matches at 11 bases. J gave up 4 bases and V 3 bases, and 8 bases lay outside the gene matches. This CDR3 is built from 16 residues. The germline V gene has CDR1 SGDLS and CDR2 YYNGEE.

CDR3 protein: CASSPQSSSYEQYV. CDR3 DNA sequence: TGTGCCAGCAGCCCCCAGTCTAGCTCCTACGAGCAGTACGTC. This chain links TRBV7-2 with TRBJ2-7, with D hard to call. Germline V CDR1 and CDR2: SGHTA, FQGNSA. The germline V and J ends were trimmed by 5 bases and 0 bases, with 11 bases remaining between them. CDR3 length equals 14 residues.

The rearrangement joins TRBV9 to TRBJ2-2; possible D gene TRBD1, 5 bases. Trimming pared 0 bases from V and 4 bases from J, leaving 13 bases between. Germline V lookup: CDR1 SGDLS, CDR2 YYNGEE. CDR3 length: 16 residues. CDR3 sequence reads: CASSVAFGAGTGELFF. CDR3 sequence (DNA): TGTGCCAGCAGCGTAGCGTTTGGGGCTGGCACCGGGGAGCTGTTTTTT.

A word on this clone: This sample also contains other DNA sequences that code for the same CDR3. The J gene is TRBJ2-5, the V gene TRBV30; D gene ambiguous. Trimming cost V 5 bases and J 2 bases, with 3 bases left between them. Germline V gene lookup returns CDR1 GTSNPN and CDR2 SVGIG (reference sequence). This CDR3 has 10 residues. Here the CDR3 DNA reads TGTGCCTGGGGGCAAGAGACCCAGTACTTC. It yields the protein CAWGQETQYF.

The CDR3 reads CASTRVDTGELFF. CDR3 sequence (DNA): TGTGCCAGTACCAGGGTTGACACCGGGGAGCTGTTTTTT. The rearrangement joins TRBV19 to TRBJ2-2; possibly TRBD1 for D (5 bases). V lost 7 bases and J 3 bases, leaving 9 bases between the germline ends. Germline values: CDR1 LNHDA, CDR2 SQIVND (reference sequence). CDR3 size: 13 residues.